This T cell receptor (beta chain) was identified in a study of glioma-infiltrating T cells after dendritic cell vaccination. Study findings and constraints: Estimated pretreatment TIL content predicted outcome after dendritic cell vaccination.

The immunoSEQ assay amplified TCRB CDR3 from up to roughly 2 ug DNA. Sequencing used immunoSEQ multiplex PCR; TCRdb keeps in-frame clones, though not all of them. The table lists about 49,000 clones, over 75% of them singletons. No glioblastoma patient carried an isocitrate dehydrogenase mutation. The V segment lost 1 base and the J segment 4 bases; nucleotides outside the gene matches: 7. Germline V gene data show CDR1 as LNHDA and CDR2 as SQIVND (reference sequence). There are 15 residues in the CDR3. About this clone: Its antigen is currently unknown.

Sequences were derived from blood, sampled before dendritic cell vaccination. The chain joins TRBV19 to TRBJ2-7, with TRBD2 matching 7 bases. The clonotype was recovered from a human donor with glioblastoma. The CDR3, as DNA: TGTGCCAGTAGTATAGTAACAGGCGGGGGATACGAGCAGTACTTC. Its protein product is CASSIVTGGGYEQYF.